This TCR beta chain was recovered during a study of blood T cell repertoires in COVID-19. Study in general: Samples of COVID-19 (acute and convalescent) were obtained from the United States, Italy and Spain. PBMCs, B-cell-depleted T cells, or T cells provided the cDNA or gDNA that made up the material.

In the authors' workflow: Amplified reference gene primers provided the basis for estimating nucleated cell counts. Profiled with immunoSEQ multiplex PCR; TCRdb holds only in-frame clones, not every one. D and trimming were read from the DNA, whereas the V and J calls and clone size are those reported in that table. Among about 85,000 clones listed, around 82% were seen once. This CDR3 has 16 amino acids. Germline CDR1 LGHDT, CDR2 YNNKEL (reference sequence). Trimming left V 1 base short and J 5 bases short, with 14 bases between. This rearrangement joins TRBV3-1 (or the pseudogene TRBV3-2) to TRBJ2-2; a weak D match, TRBD2 (6 bases). What was sequenced was peripheral blood. This receptor was identified in a woman older than 75 with acute or convalescent COVID-19. CDR3 region: CASSQAGGALTGELFF. DNA of the CDR3: TGTGCCAGCAGCCAAGCCGGGGGTGCTCTAACCGGGGAGCTGTTTTTT.